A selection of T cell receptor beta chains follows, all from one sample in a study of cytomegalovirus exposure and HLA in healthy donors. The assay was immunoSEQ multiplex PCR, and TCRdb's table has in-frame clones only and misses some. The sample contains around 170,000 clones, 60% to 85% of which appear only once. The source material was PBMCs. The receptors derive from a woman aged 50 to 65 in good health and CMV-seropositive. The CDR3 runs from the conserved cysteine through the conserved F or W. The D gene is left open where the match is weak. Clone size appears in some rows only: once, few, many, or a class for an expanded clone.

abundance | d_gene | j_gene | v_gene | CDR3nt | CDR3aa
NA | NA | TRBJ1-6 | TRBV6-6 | TGTGCCAGCAGTGCGGGACGGTTGAATTCACCCCTCCACTTT | CASSAGRLNSPLHF
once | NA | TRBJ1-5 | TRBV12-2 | TGTGCAAGTCGCATCCCAAGACAACCCTGCGGGCAGCCCCAGCATTTT | CASRIPRQPCGQPQHF
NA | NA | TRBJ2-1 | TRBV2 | TGTGCCAACAGGGAGTACAATGAGCAGTTCTTC | CANREYNEQFF
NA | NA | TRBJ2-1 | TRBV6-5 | TGTGCCAGCAGTTACGAGGGCCCGTACAATGAGCAGTTCTTC | CASSYEGPYNEQFF
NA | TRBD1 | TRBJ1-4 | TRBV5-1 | TGCGCCAGCAGCTTACCGGGACAGGGGGATTTAGGGCGTGAAAAACTGTTTTTT | CASSLPGQGDLGREKLFF
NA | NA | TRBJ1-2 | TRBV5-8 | TGTGCCAGCAGCCTGACCGGGAGCTATGGCTACACCTTC | CASSLTGSYGYTF
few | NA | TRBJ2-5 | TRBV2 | TGTGCCAGCAGTGGGCCTGACAGGCGGGAGACCCAGTACTTC | CASSGPDRRETQYF
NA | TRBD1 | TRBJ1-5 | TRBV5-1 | TGCGCCAGCAGCATAGGACAGGATCAGCCCCAGCATTTT | CASSIGQDQPQHF
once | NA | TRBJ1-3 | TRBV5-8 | TGTGCCAGCAGCCAGAGAGGGGGAATCACCATATATTTT | CASSQRGGITIYF
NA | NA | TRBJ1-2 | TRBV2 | TGTGCCAGCAGTGAGCAGGGTGCAAATCAAGGCTACACCTTC | CASSEQGANQGYTF
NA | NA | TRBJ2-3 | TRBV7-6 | TGTGCCAGCAGCCCAACGGAGTACACAGATACGCAGTATTTT | CASSPTEYTDTQYF
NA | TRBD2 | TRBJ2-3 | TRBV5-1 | TGCGCCAGCAGCTTAAGCGGGGGGTTCACAGATACGCGGTATTTT | CASSLSGGFTDTRYF
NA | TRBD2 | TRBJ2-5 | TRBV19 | TGTGCCAGTAGTATGAGCGGGACGGAGACCCAGTACTTC | CASSMSGTETQYF
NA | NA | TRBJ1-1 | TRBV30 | TGTGCCTGGAGTGTACCCGGAACCCGGGACACTGAAGCTTTCTTT | CAWSVPGTRDTEAFF
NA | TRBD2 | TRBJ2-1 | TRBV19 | TGTGCCAGTAGTATATCGGCGGGAGTAAGCAATGAGCAGTTCTTC | CASSISAGVSNEQFF
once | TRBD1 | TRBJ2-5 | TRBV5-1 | TGCGCCAGCAGCGGGGGACAGCTCACCCAAGAGACCCAGTACTTC | CASSGGQLTQETQYF
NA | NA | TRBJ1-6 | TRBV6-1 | TGTGCCAGCAGAAGGGGGACTATCGGTTCACCCCTCCACTTT | CASRRGTIGSPLHF
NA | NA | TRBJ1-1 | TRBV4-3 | TGCGCCAGCAGCCAAGAACTGGCGGGCCCCACTGAAGCTTTCTTT | CASSQELAGPTEAFF
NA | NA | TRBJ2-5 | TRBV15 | TGTGCCACCAGCAGAGGGGAGGACGCTGAAGAGACCCAGTACTTC | CATSRGEDAEETQYF
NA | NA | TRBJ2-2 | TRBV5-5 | TGTGCCAGCAGCTTTGGGCCGAACACCGGGGAGCTGTTTTTT | CASSFGPNTGELFF
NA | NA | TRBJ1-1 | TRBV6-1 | TGTGCCAGCAGTGTTACAGGGAGCACTGAAGCTTTCTTT | CASSVTGSTEAFF
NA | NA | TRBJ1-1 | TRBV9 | TGTGCCAGCAGCGCTCAGGGCCCCGACACTGAAGCTTTCTTT | CASSAQGPDTEAFF
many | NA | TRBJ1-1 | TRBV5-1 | TGCGCCAGCAGACCCCAGACAGAGAACACTGAAGCTTTCTTT | CASRPQTENTEAFF
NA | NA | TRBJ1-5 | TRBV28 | TGTGCCAGCAGTTTAGGCGGCAGCGACAATCAGCCCCAGCATTTT | CASSLGGSDNQPQHF
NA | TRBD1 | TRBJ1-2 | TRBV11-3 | TGTGCCAGCAGCTACGTGCTGGGACAGGGGAGTGGGTATGGCTACACCTTC | CASSYVLGQGSGYGYTF
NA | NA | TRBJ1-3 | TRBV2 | TGTGCCAGCAGTCTAATACCGCAGGGGTCCGGAAACACCATATATTTT | CASSLIPQGSGNTIYF
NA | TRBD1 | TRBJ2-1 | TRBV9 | TGTGCCAGCAGCGTGGGACAGACCTCCTACAATGAGCAGTTCTTC | CASSVGQTSYNEQFF
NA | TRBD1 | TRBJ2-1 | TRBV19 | TGTGCCAGTACACGTACCGGGACAGGGGGCCCTAGCTCCTACAATGAGCAGTTCTTC | CASTRTGTGGPSSYNEQFF
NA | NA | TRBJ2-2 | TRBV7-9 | TGTGCCAGCAGCTTAGATCGGGATTCCGGGGAGCTGTTTTTT | CASSLDRDSGELFF
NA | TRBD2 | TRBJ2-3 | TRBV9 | TGTGCCAGCAGCCCCCACCTAGCGGGAGTAACAGATACGCAGTATTTT | CASSPHLAGVTDTQYF
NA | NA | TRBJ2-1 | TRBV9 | TGTGCCAGCAGCGTAGAGTGGCGGGGTTCCTACAATGAGCAGTTCTTC | CASSVEWRGSYNEQFF
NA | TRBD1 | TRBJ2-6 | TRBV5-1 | TGCGCCAGCAGCTCTGGACAGGGGACGCTGAGGGCCAACGTCCTGACTTTC | CASSSGQGTLRANVLTF
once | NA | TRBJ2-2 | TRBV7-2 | TGTGCCAGCAGCTTTTACGGCGGGGAGCTGTTTTTT | CASSFYGGELFF
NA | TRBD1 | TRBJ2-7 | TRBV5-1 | TGCGCCAGCAGCAGACGCACCGCGGGACAGGGCTCCTACGAGCAGTACTTC | CASSRRTAGQGSYEQYF
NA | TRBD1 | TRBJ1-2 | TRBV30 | TGTGCCTGGAGTGTACCACGGCGGCAGGGGGCCAGGAAGGGCTATGGCTACACCTTC | CAWSVPRRQGARKGYGYTF
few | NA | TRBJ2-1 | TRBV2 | TGTGCCAGCAGTGATCAAGGGGCTCACTACAATGAGCAGTTCTTC | CASSDQGAHYNEQFF
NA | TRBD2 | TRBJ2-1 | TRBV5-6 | TGTGCCAGCAGCCTGCCGGGACTAGTTCTCTACAATGAGCAGTTCTTC | CASSLPGLVLYNEQFF
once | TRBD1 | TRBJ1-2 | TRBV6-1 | TGTGCCAGCAGTGAAGTGGGGCGGACAGGGGGCTATGGCTACACCTTC | CASSEVGRTGGYGYTF
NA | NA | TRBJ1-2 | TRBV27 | TGTGCCAGCAGTGTGGAACAGGGATGGCTTGATGGCTACACCTTC | CASSVEQGWLDGYTF
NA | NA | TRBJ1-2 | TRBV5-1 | TGCGCCAGCAGCTTAGACTCCTATGGCTACACCTTC | CASSLDSYGYTF
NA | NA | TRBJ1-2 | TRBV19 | TGTGCCAGTACTGGCTCAGGGGCGGGCTATGGCTACACCTTC | CASTGSGAGYGYTF
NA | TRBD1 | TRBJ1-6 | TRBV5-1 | TGCGCCAGCAGCCTCTCGACAGGGGGAGATAATTCACCCCTCCACTTT | CASSLSTGGDNSPLHF
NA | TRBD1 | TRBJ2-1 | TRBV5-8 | TGTGCCAGCAGTAAGGACAGGTTACAGTTCTTC | CASSKDRLQFF
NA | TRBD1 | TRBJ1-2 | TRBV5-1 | TGCGCCAGCAGCGGGGGACAGTCCGACTATGGCTACACCTTC | CASSGGQSDYGYTF
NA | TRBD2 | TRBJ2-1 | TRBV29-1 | TGCAGCGCCAAGGGGACTACCCACCATGAGCAGTTCTTC | CSAKGTTHHEQFF
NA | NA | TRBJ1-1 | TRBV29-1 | TGCAGCTCTGGACAGATGAACACTGAAGCTTTCTTT | CSSGQMNTEAFF
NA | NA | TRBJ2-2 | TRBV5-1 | TGCGCCAGCAGCTCCGGGACAACGAACACCGGGGAGCTGTTTTTT | CASSSGTTNTGELFF
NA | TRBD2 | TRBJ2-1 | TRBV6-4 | TGTGCCAGCAGTCCCGGGGGGACTAGCGGGAGGCACAATGAGCAGTTCTTC | CASSPGGTSGRHNEQFF
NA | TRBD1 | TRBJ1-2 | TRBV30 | TGTGCCTGGAGCAAAGAGGGGGCATGGTATGGCTACACCTTC | CAWSKEGAWYGYTF
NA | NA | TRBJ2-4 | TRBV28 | TGTGCCAGCAGTTTAACAGGGAACATTCAGTACTTC | CASSLTGNIQYF